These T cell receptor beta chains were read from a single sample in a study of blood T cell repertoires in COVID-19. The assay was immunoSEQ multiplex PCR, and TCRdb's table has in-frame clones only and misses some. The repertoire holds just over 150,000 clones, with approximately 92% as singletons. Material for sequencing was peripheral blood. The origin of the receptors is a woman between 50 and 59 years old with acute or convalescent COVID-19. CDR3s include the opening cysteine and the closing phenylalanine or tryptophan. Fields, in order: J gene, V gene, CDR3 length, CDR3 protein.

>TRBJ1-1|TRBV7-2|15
CASSLAQGFNTEAFF
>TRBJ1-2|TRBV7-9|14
CASSLEGIGSGYTF
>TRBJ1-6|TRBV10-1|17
CASSESSRGTGNSPLHF
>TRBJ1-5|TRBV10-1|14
CAGPRCRGNQPQHF
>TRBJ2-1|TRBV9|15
CASSVLASGYNEQFF
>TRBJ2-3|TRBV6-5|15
CASSYRDRSTDTQYF
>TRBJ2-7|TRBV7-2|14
CASSPDRYSYEQYF
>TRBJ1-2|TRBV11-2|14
CASSSGQRNYGYTF
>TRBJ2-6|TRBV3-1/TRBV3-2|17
CASSQDVTASGANVLTF
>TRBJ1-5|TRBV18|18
CASSAGTAATYSNQPQHF
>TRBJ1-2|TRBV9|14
CASSVVGGSYGYTF
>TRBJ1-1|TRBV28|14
CASRLSRGLTEAFF
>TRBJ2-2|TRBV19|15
CASSPGQGNTGELFF
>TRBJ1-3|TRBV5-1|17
CASSQGQGRMAGNTIYF
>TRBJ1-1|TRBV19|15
CASSIGIGENTEAFF
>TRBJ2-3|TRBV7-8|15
CASSLGTGWKDTQYF
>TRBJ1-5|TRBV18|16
CASSPLGTGINQPQHF
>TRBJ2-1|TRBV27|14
CASSPGTSENEQFF
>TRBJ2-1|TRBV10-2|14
CASSGTGSYNEQFF
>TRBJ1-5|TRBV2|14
CASSVDRGEQPQHF